Listed here are 26 T cell receptor beta chains from one sample, sequenced in a study of control samples from healthy donors and cancer patients. Measured with immunoSEQ multiplex PCR; TCRdb has only the in-frame clones, and not every one. The sample includes about 58,000 clones, around 87% seen only once; the top ten take about 13%. Sequencing used PBMCs. The receptors here all came from a woman in her sixties with lung cancer.

The CDR3 coding sequence is TGTGCCAGCACCTCCCTTCACGCGGAGGGTGCCCACAATGAGCAGTTCTTC. Its protein product is CASTSLHAEGAHNEQFF. V gene TRBV28 combines with J gene TRBJ2-1; D perhaps matches TRBD2 (6 bases). Trimming removed 7 bases from V and 5 bases from J, with 24 bases in between. This CDR3 contains 17 residues. CDR1 and CDR2 from the germline V gene are MDHEN and SYDVKM. The entire variable domain, with the rest obtained from reference TRBV28 and TRBJ2-1, is as follows: DVKVTQSSRYLVKRTGEKVFLECVQDMDHENMFWYRQDPGLGLRLIYFSYDVKMKEKGDIPEGYSVSREKKERFSLILESASTNQTSMYLCASTSLHAEGAHNEQFFGPGTRLTVL.

V and J are TRBV25-1 and TRBJ1-5; D unresolved. Trimming left V 6 bases short and J 0 bases short, with 6 bases between. Germline CDR1 MGHDK, CDR2 SYGVNS. CDR3 length: 13 residues. CDR3: CASRQYSNQPQHF. The CDR3 DNA reads as TGTGCCAGCAGACAGTATAGCAATCAGCCCCAGCATTTT.

V and J are TRBV18 and TRBJ1-1; D ambiguous. The germline V gene encodes CDR1 KGHSH and CDR2 LQKENI. This CDR3 spans 15 amino acids. V was shortened by 3 bases and J by 1 base, with 12 bases between the two germline ends. CDR3 protein: CASSPKQTSNTEAFF. CDR3 DNA: TGTGCCAGCTCACCTAAACAGACCTCGAACACTGAAGCTTTCTTT.

This sequence joins TRBV11-2 and TRBJ2-1; D remains ambiguous. CDR3 size: 12 residues. V was pared by 6 bases and J by 7 bases, with 10 bases between. From germline, CDR1 is SGHAT and CDR2 FQNNGV. CDR3 bases: TGTGCCAGCAGGCCGACGGCGAATGAGCAGTTCTTC. This gives the protein CASRPTANEQFF. Complete variable domain (other parts from reference TRBV11-2 and TRBJ2-1): EAGVAQSPRYKIIEKRQSVAFWCNPISGHATLYWYQQILGQGPKLLIQFQNNGVVDDSQLPKDRFSAERLKGVDSTLKIQPAKLEDSAVYLCASRPTANEQFFGPGTRLTVL.

The chain carries TRBV5-4 and TRBJ2-1, with 12 bases matching TRBD2. CDR1 is SGHNT, CDR2 YYREEE, per germline (reference sequence). J gave up 4 bases and V 0 bases, and 5 bases lay outside the gene matches. The CDR3 loop spans 17 amino acids. Written as DNA, the CDR3 is TGTGCCAGCAGCTTGGGAGGACTAGCGGGGACATACAATGAGCAGTTCTTC. Amino acid sequence: CASSLGGLAGTYNEQFF.

This sequence joins TRBV7-9 and TRBJ2-7; TRBD2 matches 8 bases. This CDR3 spans 16 amino acids. The germline V gene encodes CDR1 SEHNR and CDR2 FQNEAQ (reference sequence). Germline trimming cut 4 bases from V and 3 bases from J; bases unmatched to any gene: 11. The CDR3 DNA reads as TGTGCCAGCAGCTCCCCTGGTGGTAGCGGGAACTACGAGCAGTACTTC. Amino acids: CASSSPGGSGNYEQYF.

This clone was seen a handful of times. The chain couples TRBV3-1 (or the pseudogene TRBV3-2) to TRBJ2-2; D is undetermined. The V end was cut by 2 bases, the J end by 5 bases, with 9 bases between. Germline values: CDR1 LGHDT, CDR2 YNNKEL (reference sequence). There are 14 residues in the CDR3. In DNA form, the CDR3 reads TGTGCCAGCAGCCAAATGTCACGGACCGGGGAGCTGTTTTTT. This sequence encodes CASSQMSRTGELFF.

The V and J genes are TRBV6-5 and TRBJ1-5; D unclear. The V gene lost 6 bases and the J gene lost 3 bases, with 15 bases spanning the gap. There are 15 residues in the CDR3. Germline CDR1 reads MNHEY; CDR2 reads SVGAGI. CDR3 bases: TGTGCCAGCAGCCCCCTTAGGAGCGCCAATCAGCCCCAGCATTTT. Its translation: CASSPLRSANQPQHF.

The chain employs TRBV19 and TRBJ1-3; unclear D gene. The CDR3 spans 13 residues. Germline loops: CDR1 LNHDA, CDR2 SQIVND (reference sequence). Between the trimmed V and J ends, which lost 3 bases and 1 base, there was a span of 4 bases. CDR3 residues: CASSIRSGNTIYF. Written as DNA, the CDR3 is TGTGCCAGTAGTATCCGGTCTGGAAACACCATATATTTT. Full variable domain (missing parts from reference TRBV19 and TRBJ1-3): DGGITQSPKYLFRKEGQNVTLSCEQNLNHDAMYWYRQDPGQGLRLIYYSQIVNDFQKGDIAEGYSVSREKKESFPLTVTSAQKNPTAFYLCASSIRSGNTIYFGEGSWLTVV.

CDR3 in amino acids: CSARGGYEQYF. The CDR3 DNA follows: TGCAGTGCTAGAGGGGGATACGAGCAGTACTTC. V gene TRBV20-1 combines with J gene TRBJ2-7; D is ambiguous. The CDR3 extends over 11 amino acids. The ends were cut back, 1 base at V and 4 bases at J, with 5 bases in the middle. Germline-derived CDR1 and CDR2 are DFQATT and SNEGSKA (reference sequence).

This clone is a singleton in its sample. This sequence joins TRBV4-1 and TRBJ2-1; perhaps TRBD1 as D (6 bases). The germline V gene has CDR1 MGHRA and CDR2 YSYEKL. V lost 4 bases and J 3 bases, leaving 19 bases between the germline ends. The length of the CDR3 is 17 residues. CDR3 loop: CASSLEGDPTLYNEQFF. Written as DNA, the CDR3 is TGCGCCAGCAGCCTAGAGGGGGACCCAACTCTCTACAATGAGCAGTTCTTC.

This clone was observed a single time. CDR3 in DNA: TGTGCCAGCAGTGAGTTCGGACAGGGACCGGATCAGCCCCAGCATTTT. It encodes CASSEFGQGPDQPQHF. The rearrangement links TRBV6-1 to TRBJ1-5, with 8 bases fitting TRBD1. J lost 5 bases, V lost 3 bases, and 9 bases had no gene match. From germline, CDR1 is MNHNS and CDR2 SASEGT. This CDR3 has 16 amino acids.

The genes are TRBV30 and TRBJ1-5; D unclear. V lost 0 bases and J lost 0, with 9 bases in between. This CDR3 contains 15 residues. Germline loops: CDR1 GTSNPN, CDR2 SVGIG (reference sequence). CDR3 protein: CAWSVQFYSNQPQHF. CDR3 DNA sequence: TGTGCCTGGAGTGTACAGTTTTATAGCAATCAGCCCCAGCATTTT.

The V call is TRBV27, the J call TRBJ1-2; no clear D. The CDR3 runs to 15 residues. Deletions cut 3 bases from V and 5 bases from J, with 16 bases between. Germline lookup yields CDR1 MNHEY and CDR2 SMNVEV (reference sequence). This CDR3 is CASSLYSDGGYGYTF. For the CDR3, the DNA is TGTGCCAGCAGTTTGTATTCGGACGGTGGGTATGGCTACACCTTC.

The V and J genes are TRBV5-5 and TRBJ1-1; D is perhaps TRBD1 (5 bases). The V gene lost 1 base and the J gene lost 0 bases, with 7 bases spanning the gap. CDR1 and CDR2 from the germline V gene are SGHKS and YYEKEE (reference sequence). The CDR3 totals 14 residues. The CDR3 loop reads CASSLWGVNTEAFF. In nucleotides, the CDR3 is TGTGCCAGCAGCTTGTGGGGGGTGAACACTGAAGCTTTCTTT.

The rearrangement links TRBV4-1 to TRBJ1-6, with D maybe TRBD1 (6 bases). Trimming took off 0 bases at V and 6 bases at J, with 12 bases between the two ends. The CDR3 is 16 amino acids. Germline CDR1 and CDR2: MGHRA and YSYEKL. DNA for the CDR3: TGCGCCAGCAGCCAAGAGGGGGGGCGCATTAATTCACCCCTCCACTTT. This codes for CASSQEGGRINSPLHF.

The CDR3 region is CASNSLGWGNEQFF. CDR3 bases: TGTGCCAGCAACTCTCTCGGTTGGGGCAATGAGCAGTTCTTC. V usage is TRBV3-1 (or the pseudogene TRBV3-2) and J usage is TRBJ2-1; no definite D call. Trimming stripped 7 bases from V and 6 bases from J, with 16 bases between. The V gene's germline CDR1 is LGHDT and CDR2 YNNKEL (reference sequence). This CDR3 comprises 14 residues.

The chain links TRBV5-1 to TRBJ1-1, with D unclear. Trimming shortened V by 2 bases and J by 4 bases, and 12 bases separated the two germline ends. Germline V gene sequence: CDR1 SGHRS, CDR2 YFSETQ. This CDR3 is 14 amino acids long. As DNA, the CDR3 is TGCGCCAGCAGCTTTTTTTGGGAGGCCACTGAAGCTTTCTTT. It specifies CASSFFWEATEAFF.

This clone was seen a single time. The gene calls are TRBV5-1 and TRBJ1-1; D unclear. The germline V and J ends were trimmed by 3 bases and 1 base, with 4 bases remaining between them. CDR1 and CDR2 from the germline V gene are SGHRS and YFSETQ. The CDR3 is made up of 12 amino acids. CDR3 sequence (DNA): TGCGCCAGCAGCTCTGCGAACACTGAAGCTTTCTTT. Translated, it gives CASSSANTEAFF.

This clone was seen only once. The V call is TRBV12-1, the J call TRBJ2-5; whether TRBD1, the table's D call, matches the DNA was not checked. TRBV12-1 is flagged as a pseudogene. The CDR3 is made up of 14 amino acids. The CDR3 nucleotides read TGTGCCAGCCCCCAAAAGGGAAGGGGGGAGACCCAGTACTTC. Residues: CASPQKGRGETQYF.

The chain recombines TRBV6-5 with TRBJ2-7; TRBD1 matches at 10 bases. The V gene end was trimmed by 0 bases and the J gene end by 8 bases; junction bases not matched to a gene: 4. The CDR3 is 14 amino acids. Germline V gene data show CDR1 as MNHEY and CDR2 as SVGAGI. The CDR3 coding sequence is TGTGCCAGCAGTTACTCGACAGGGGGCGCCCAGCAGTACTTC. It is translated as CASSYSTGGAQQYF.

The genes are TRBV10-1 and TRBJ2-3; D is unresolved. This CDR3 is built from 13 residues. Per germline, CDR1 WNHNN and CDR2 SYGVQD (reference sequence). V was trimmed by 0 bases and J by 2 bases, leaving 3 bases between them. The CDR3 sequence: CASSESPTDTQYF. The CDR3 nucleotides are TGCGCCAGCAGTGAGTCCCCCACAGATACGCAGTATTTT.

Regarding this clone: Other DNA sequences in the same sample also yield this CDR3. The gene calls are TRBV28 and TRBJ1-4; D perhaps matches TRBD1 (6 bases). Trimming removed 9 bases at V and 2 bases at J, with 16 bases between. The CDR3 is made up of 15 amino acids. Germline V CDR1 and CDR2: MDHEN, SYDVKM. In DNA form, the CDR3 reads TGTGCCAGTAGAACCGTGGGGGCGACTAATGAAAAACTGTTTTTT. This sequence encodes CASRTVGATNEKLFF.

To note about this clone: Other DNA sequences in this sample translate to the same CDR3. This sequence joins TRBV10-3 and TRBJ2-5; no clear D. This CDR3 contains 12 residues. Germline V gene lookup returns CDR1 ENHRY and CDR2 SYGVKD. The V end was cut by 0 bases, the J end by 1 base, with 0 bases between. The CDR3 nucleotides read TGTGCCATCAGTGAGTCCCAAGAGACCCAGTACTTC. Its protein is CAISESQETQYF.

This chain joins TRBV28 and TRBJ2-6; D gene uncertain. Germline V gene lookup returns CDR1 MDHEN and CDR2 SYDVKM. The CDR3 length is 14 residues. V was shortened by 5 bases and J by 0 bases, with 5 bases between the two germline ends. This CDR3 reads CASSTTSGANVLTF. The CDR3 coding sequence is TGTGCCAGCAGTACAACCTCTGGGGCCAACGTCCTGACTTTC.

This clone turned up a few times. The chain combines TRBV28 with TRBJ1-3, with D maybe TRBD1 (5 bases). The CDR3 is made up of 16 amino acids. The V gene lost 5 bases and the J gene lost 3 bases, with 17 bases spanning the gap. Germline CDR1 reads MDHEN; CDR2 reads SYDVKM. This chain's CDR3 is CASSGRGAGGGNTIYF. DNA of the CDR3: TGTGCCAGCAGTGGGAGAGGCGCGGGGGGTGGAAACACCATATATTTT.